The 6 T cell receptor beta chains below were found in one sample sequenced in a study of cytomegalovirus exposure and HLA in healthy donors. The PCR made use of 60 Vbeta and 13 Jbeta primers. Using immunoSEQ multiplex PCR, the repertoire was profiled, and TCRdb retains in-frame clones only, with some absent. This sample's clone table lists about 200,000 clones. Material for sequencing was PBMCs. The receptors come from a girl aged 2 to 10 in good health and CMV-seropositive.

The rearrangement uses TRBV6-5 and TRBJ1-1; perhaps TRBD1 as D (6 bases). CDR3 size: 14 residues. V lost 7 bases, J lost 0 bases, and 12 bases lay in between. Germline V gives CDR1 MNHEY, CDR2 SVGAGI. For the CDR3, the DNA is TGTGCCAGCAACCCACAGGGAATGAACACTGAAGCTTTCTTT. Translation: CASNPQGMNTEAFF.

The chain has TRBV5-6 and TRBJ2-3, with 7 bases lining up with TRBD1. Germline CDR1 and CDR2: SGHDT and YYEEEE. The CDR3 contains 13 residues. The V gene end was trimmed by 4 bases and the J gene end by 4 bases; junction bases not matched to a gene: 3. The CDR3 is CASSLTGSDTQYF. As DNA, the CDR3 is TGTGCCAGCAGCCTGACAGGGTCAGATACGCAGTATTTT. The variable domain in full, with the rest retrieved from reference TRBV5-6 and TRBJ2-3, is DAGVTQSPTHLIKTRGQQVTLRCSPKSGHDTVSWYQQALGQGPQFIFQYYEEEERQRGNFPDRFSGHQFPNYSSELNVNALLLGDSALYLCASSLTGSDTQYFGPGTRLTVL.

This sequence joins TRBV5-1 and TRBJ2-3; 11 bases match TRBD2. This CDR3 is built from 16 residues. V lost 6 bases, J lost 6 bases, and 12 bases stayed unmatched. Germline CDR1 and CDR2: SGHRS and YFSETQ. CDR3 amino acids: CASTQFSGRAEDTQYF. In DNA form, the CDR3 reads TGCGCCAGCACCCAATTTAGCGGGAGGGCGGAGGATACGCAGTATTTT.

This chain links TRBV10-2 with TRBJ2-7; D possibly corresponds to TRBD2 (5 bases). This CDR3 spans 13 amino acids. Germline CDR1 WSHSY, CDR2 SAAADI. Trimming cost V 7 bases and J 7 bases, with 17 bases left between them. The CDR3 spells CASIPSGSWEQYF. CDR3 nucleotides: TGCGCCAGCATCCCTTCGGGGTCTTGGGAGCAGTACTTC.

V gene TRBV29-1 combines with J gene TRBJ2-7; tentative D call: TRBD1 (7 bases). Germline lookup yields CDR1 SQVTM and CDR2 ANQGSEA. V was shortened by 7 bases and J by 7 bases, with 20 bases between the two germline ends. The CDR3 sequence is 13 residues long. The CDR3 coding sequence is TGCAGCGCTCCGGGACAGCGGGCCGGGGAGCAGTACTTC. Translating it yields CSAPGQRAGEQYF.

The V gene is TRBV28, the J gene TRBJ2-7; 11 nucleotides align to TRBD1. The trim removed 3 bases at V and 2 bases at J, leaving 9 bases unmatched. The CDR3 has 17 amino acids. Germline CDR1 is MDHEN and CDR2 is SYDVKM. The CDR3 is CASSFSIRTGGPYEQYF. The CDR3 nucleotides are TGTGCCAGCAGTTTCTCCATCCGGACAGGGGGCCCCTACGAGCAGTACTTC.